The clone carrying this T cell receptor beta chain was counted a few times. The target antigen is unknown. Individual cDNA molecules (in the library) carried attached unique molecular identifiers. Study processing details: With a range of 23,224 to 690,600, the median per sample was about 87,000 TCRs. TCRdb reanalysed the RACE reads using MiXCR and keeps one entry per CDR3 protein. The V and J calls were determined by TCRdb, not by the authors. The table has around 130,000 distinct CDR3 sequences, 9% to 10% seen once; the top ten hold 1.5% to 2%. This sample is drawn from a study of human T cells and chemical hapten exposure. In the study overall: From small differences in pooled library volume came most of the variation in per-sample TCR yields.

Time point: healthy volunteer bleed at 2 weeks. Whole blood that had not been fractionated was the source of extracted total RNA. General study points: DPC sensitization produced no change in TCRs with frequency above 1 in 1000.

In germline, CDR1 is DFQATT, CDR2 SNEGSKA (reference sequence). The CDR3 spans 13 residues. The V gene end was trimmed by 6 bases and the J gene end by 3 bases; junction bases not matched to a gene: 5. This chain links TRBV20-1 with TRBJ2-5; TRBD2 matches at 9 bases. The receptor comes from a male donor in good health. Some clones in this sample may be carry-over from other donors' samples. The sequencing input was whole blood. The CDR3 sequence: CSAATSGEETQYF. The CDR3 DNA is TGCAGTGCGGCGACTAGCGGAGAAGAGACCCAGTACTTC.